This T cell receptor beta chain derives from a study of T cells in localized non-small cell lung cancer. The table came from immunoSEQ multiplex PCR; TCRdb's copy has only in-frame clones and leaves some out. Here the sample spans 1,400 or so clones, about 40% being singletons. Broader study findings: Analysis by sequencing included only one tumor region, so heterogeneity remains possible. Clonality of T cells reached its maximum in uninvolved adjacent lung, surpassing tumor. Out of the top 100 tumor clones, a median around 57 were seen in adjacent lung. Patients showing higher blood T cell density tended to see longer overall survival.

In regard to this clone: Its antigen is as yet unknown.

This CDR3 contains 14 residues. The germline gives CDR1 SGDLS, CDR2 YYNGEE. Trimming removed 1 base from V and 6 bases from J, with 13 bases in between. Sequencing used lung tumor tissue, obtained before any cancer treatment. The sequence came from a male donor at least 60 years old with stage III lung adenocarcinoma. The chain links TRBV9 to TRBJ1-2; D not certain. CDR3 bases: TGTGCCAGCAGCGTATCACAGTTGGGTAATGGCTACACCTTC. Protein: CASSVSQLGNGYTF.